This is a list of T cell receptor beta chains from one sample in a study of blood T cell repertoires in COVID-19. Produced via immunoSEQ multiplex PCR; TCRdb's table is partial and in-frame only. The table shows about 270,000 clones, with approximately 90% occurring only once. The sequencing input was PBMCs or T cells enriched from blood (not recorded which). The receptors come from a man aged 40-50 years who had been exposed to COVID-19. The CDR3 runs from the conserved cysteine through the conserved F or W.

J: TRBJ2-2; V: TRBV28; CDR3: CASRGTMETGELFF
J: TRBJ1-2; V: TRBV29-1; CDR3: CSVATTGGYYGYTF
J: TRBJ2-2; V: TRBV5-1; CDR3: CASSGKTGTGELFF
J: TRBJ1-1; V: TRBV7-9; CDR3: CASRTGGSTEAFF
J: TRBJ1-3; V: TRBV19; CDR3: CASSMDGTGGNTIYF
J: TRBJ2-7; V: TRBV6-5; CDR3: CASSRDRGSYEQYF
J: TRBJ2-2; V: TRBV23-1; CDR3: CASSHPARAGELFF
J: TRBJ1-1; V: TRBV6-5; CDR3: CASSRGGGGTEAFF
J: TRBJ2-7; V: TRBV19; CDR3: CASRRQVESYEQYF
J: TRBJ2-6; V: TRBV7-2; CDR3: CASSYTAAGANVLTF
J: TRBJ2-7; V: TRBV24-1; CDR3: CATSDPGQGAYEQYF
J: TRBJ2-1; V: TRBV7-9; CDR3: CASRIGASGNNEQFF
J: TRBJ2-2; V: TRBV9; CDR3: CASSDSGNTGELFF
J: TRBJ1-2; V: TRBV9; CDR3: CASGGEPSYTF
J: TRBJ2-7; V: TRBV2; CDR3: CASSVSAYEQYF
J: TRBJ1-5; V: TRBV6-6; CDR3: CASSYSTAYSNQPQHF
J: TRBJ2-3; V: TRBV30; CDR3: CAWSDRGIDTQYF
J: TRBJ1-6; V: TRBV5-6; CDR3: CASTLTGFGSPLHF
J: TRBJ1-1; V: TRBV27; CDR3: CASSFQQPIGNTEAFF
J: TRBJ2-1; V: TRBV10-1; CDR3: CASPSERGDSPSGNEQFF
J: TRBJ1-5; V: TRBV6-2/TRBV6-3; CDR3: CASSKGTDNYSNQPQHF
J: TRBJ1-2; V: TRBV7-9; CDR3: CASSAAGGSRDGYTF
J: TRBJ1-5; V: TRBV27; CDR3: CASSPLGGSSLRPQHF
J: TRBJ2-1; V: TRBV27; CDR3: CASRITSGSYNEQFF
J: TRBJ2-5; V: TRBV2; CDR3: CASSAQRGNQETQYF
J: TRBJ2-1; V: TRBV20-1; CDR3: CSASPSSGRVNEQFF
J: TRBJ2-3; V: TRBV11-2; CDR3: CASSLGLAGVKDTQYF
J: TRBJ2-1; V: TRBV27; CDR3: CASSKYNEQFF
J: TRBJ1-2; V: TRBV29-1; CDR3: CSVEGTGSNYGYTF
J: TRBJ2-1; V: TRBV5-6; CDR3: CASSSLREQFF
J: TRBJ2-2; V: TRBV6-4; CDR3: CASSDSAGGELFF
J: TRBJ2-3; V: TRBV5-4; CDR3: CASSSRDRGVLTDTQYF
J: TRBJ2-3; V: TRBV15; CDR3: CATSRDRPGRGVDTQYF
J: TRBJ1-3; V: TRBV27; CDR3: CASSPHSGNTIYF
J: TRBJ2-7; V: TRBV12-5; CDR3: CASGFGGSSYEQYF
J: TRBJ1-1; V: TRBV21-1; CDR3: CASTEGQGDNRCGNTEAFF